Below are 7 T cell receptor beta chains sequenced from a single sample in a study of PD-L1 blockade in urothelial cancer. Time point: pretreatment peripheral blood. Clones were sequenced by immunoSEQ multiplex PCR, and TCRdb holds only the in-frame ones, with some missing. The sample records some 50,000 clones, 87% being singletons. This specimen was PBMCs, taken around atezolizumab (anti-PD-L1) treatment. The receptors here all came from a woman in her sixties with urothelial cancer.

The V gene is TRBV23-1, the J gene TRBJ1-5; 8 nucleotides line up with TRBD1. TRBV23-1 is an open reading frame whose function is uncertain. Trimming removed 0 bases from V and 0 bases from J; junction bases left unmatched: 4. This CDR3 spans 17 amino acids. For the CDR3, the DNA is TGCGCCAGCAGTCAATCCGACAGGGGAAATAGCAATCAGCCCCAGCATTTT. This gives the protein CASSQSDRGNSNQPQHF.

In DNA form, the CDR3 reads TGTGCCAGCAGCTTCTTGGCCGAGCAGTACTTC. Amino acid sequence: CASSFLAEQYF. The rearrangement uses TRBV5-6 and TRBJ2-7; D gene ambiguous. The CDR3 extends over 11 amino acids. CDR1 and CDR2 from the germline V gene are SGHDT and YYEEEE. Trimming left V 2 bases short and J 6 bases short, with 6 bases between.

This clone was counted a few times. V and J are TRBV5-4 and TRBJ2-1; TRBD1 matches 7 bases. V was clipped by 3 bases and J by 0 bases; unmatched bases: 3. The CDR3 is 15 residues long. Germline V lookup: CDR1 SGHNT, CDR2 YYREEE (reference sequence). CDR3 bases: TGTGCCAGCAGCTCATCAGGGGGCTCCTACAATGAGCAGTTCTTC. This codes for CASSSSGGSYNEQFF.

The chain recombines TRBV7-9 with TRBJ1-5; the match to TRBD1 covers 7 bases. V shed 5 bases, J shed 6 bases, and the junction held 10 bases outside the gene matches. CDR3 length equals 15 residues. Germline CDR1 is SEHNR and CDR2 is FQNEAQ (reference sequence). The CDR3 protein is CASSPLGTVGQPQHF. The CDR3 nucleotides read TGTGCCAGCAGCCCATTAGGGACAGTTGGTCAGCCCCAGCATTTT. The full variable domain, rest sourced from reference TRBV7-9 and TRBJ1-5, is DTGVSQNPRHKITKRGQNVTFRCDPISEHNRLYWYRQTLGQGPEFLTYFQNEAQLEKSRLLSDRFSAERPKGSFSTLEIQRTEQGDSAMYLCASSPLGTVGQPQHFGDGTRLSIL.

The gene calls are TRBV11-2 and TRBJ2-1; TRBD2 aligns across 13 bases. The CDR3 length is 15 residues. Trimming took 5 bases from V and 5 from J; bases not matched to a gene: 3. The germline gives CDR1 SGHAT, CDR2 FQNNGV. CDR3 bases: TGTGCCAGCAGCCCCGGACTAGCGGGAGACAATGAGCAGTTCTTC. Its protein product is CASSPGLAGDNEQFF. Complete variable domain (other parts from reference TRBV11-2 and TRBJ2-1): EAGVAQSPRYKIIEKRQSVAFWCNPISGHATLYWYQQILGQGPKLLIQFQNNGVVDDSQLPKDRFSAERLKGVDSTLKIQPAKLEDSAVYLCASSPGLAGDNEQFFGPGTRLTVL.

This rearrangement joins TRBV5-8 to TRBJ1-1; the D gene is possibly TRBD1 (5 bases). V lost 7 bases and J lost 4, with 17 bases in between. Germline V gene data show CDR1 as SGHTS and CDR2 as YDEGEE. There are 14 residues in the CDR3. The CDR3 loop is CASSNQGYGTEAFF. CDR3 nucleotides: TGTGCCAGCTCGAATCAGGGCTATGGCACTGAAGCTTTCTTT.

The V gene is TRBV7-2, the J gene TRBJ1-1; D is perhaps TRBD1 (5 bases). Trimming removed 3 bases at V and 7 bases at J, with 6 bases between. Germline V gene lookup returns CDR1 SGHTA and CDR2 FQGNSA. This CDR3 spans 11 amino acids. The CDR3 nucleotides read TGTGCCAGCAGCTTCGACAGTGAAGCTTTCTTT. Its protein is CASSFDSEAFF.